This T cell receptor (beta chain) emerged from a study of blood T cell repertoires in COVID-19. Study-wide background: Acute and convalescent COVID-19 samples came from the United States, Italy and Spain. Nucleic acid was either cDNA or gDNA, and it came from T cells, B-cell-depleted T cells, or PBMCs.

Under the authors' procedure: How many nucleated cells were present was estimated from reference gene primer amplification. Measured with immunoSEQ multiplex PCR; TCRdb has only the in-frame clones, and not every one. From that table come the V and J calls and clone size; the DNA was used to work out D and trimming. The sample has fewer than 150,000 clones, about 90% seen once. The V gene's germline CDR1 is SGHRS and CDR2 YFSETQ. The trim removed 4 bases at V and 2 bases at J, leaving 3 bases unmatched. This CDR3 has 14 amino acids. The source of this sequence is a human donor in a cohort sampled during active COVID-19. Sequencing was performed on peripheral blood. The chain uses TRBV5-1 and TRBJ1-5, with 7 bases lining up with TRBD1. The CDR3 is CASSDTGGNQPQHF. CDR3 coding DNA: TGCGCCAGCAGCGATACAGGGGGCAATCAGCCCCAGCATTTT.